Sequencing of this T cell receptor (beta chain) was carried out in a study of OX40 agonist ivuxolimab in advanced cancers. Study-wide context: Patients' therapy was ivuxolimab, an antibody that acts as an agonist of OX40 (CD134).

This clone appeared a single time. The CDR3 length is 17 residues. J lost 3 bases, V lost 2 bases, and 9 bases had no gene match. Germline V lookup: CDR1 KGHSH, CDR2 LQKENI. No patient had autoimmune disease or received systemic immunosuppression. Sequenced by immunoSEQ multiplex PCR; TCRdb stores in-frame clones only, minus some. The table shows 70,000 or so clones, with around 83% occurring only once. J is TRBJ2-2 and V is TRBV18, with TRBD2 matching 7 bases. The material sequenced was CD4+ or CD8+ T cells sorted from blood, taken in a trial of the OX40 agonist ivuxolimab. The TCR sequence derives from an adult with an advanced solid tumor such as melanoma, head and neck, liver or kidney cancer. In DNA form, the CDR3 reads TGTGCCAGCTCACCATTTACGGGTGCGGGGGACACCGGGGAGCTGTTTTTT. It translates to CASSPFTGAGDTGELFF.